The present TCR beta chain was sequenced within a study of cytomegalovirus exposure and HLA in healthy donors. Study background: The approximately 120 validation repertoires were produced on the same platform as the 670 or so repertoires of the first cohort. This was reported in a later analysis.

Trimming removed 1 base at V and 4 bases at J, with 17 bases between. CDR3 length: 16 residues. Germline CDR1 is SGHRS and CDR2 is YFSETQ. TCRdb's table, derived via immunoSEQ multiplex PCR, lists solely in-frame clones and lacks some. The repertoire holds 150,000 to 200,000 clones, with approximately 81% as singletons. This clone was counted once. V is TRBV5-1 and J is TRBJ1-2, with D hard to call. The source is a man in his late teens or twenties in good health and CMV-seropositive. The specimen was PBMCs. The CDR3 sequence is CASSLRPGGNPYGYTF. CDR3 bases: TGCGCCAGCAGCTTGAGACCCGGAGGCAATCCCTATGGCTACACCTTC.